This T cell receptor (beta chain) derives from a study of neurological immune-mediated disorders. Many counts were recorded for this clonotype. As yet, its antigen is unknown. Points from the study as a whole: Multiple sclerosis was found to have the least TCR clonal expansion, below healthy controls, and HTLV-1-associated myelopathy the most. The absence of shared CDR3 amino acid sequences among expanded clones across subjects suggests private repertoires in all groups.

The authors made cDNA by 5'RACE with 10-nucleotide random UMIs. The yield of each sequencing run was over 200 million TCR-beta sequences from 15-18 subjects. TCRdb called the 5' RACE reads again in MiXCR, with one record for every CDR3 protein. In the table there are roughly 32,000 distinct CDR3 sequences, about 15% of which are singletons. Sequencing was carried out using PBMCs. This sequence originates from a man in his sixties or seventies in good health.

The CDR3 sequence is CASSYKGQGGGTQYF. The CDR3 DNA follows: TGTGCCAGCAGTTACAAGGGACAGGGAGGGGGTACGCAGTATTTT. The chain has TRBV6-5 and TRBJ2-3; TRBD1 matches 9 bases. CDR3 length equals 15 residues. The germline gives CDR1 MNHEY, CDR2 SVGAGI. The V segment lost 2 bases and the J segment 8 bases; nucleotides outside the gene matches: 8.